This TCR beta chain was found in a study of shared clonotypes between healthy human individuals. Over several immunoSEQ plates, each subset's genomic DNA was distributed in even portions. Method: immunoSEQ multiplex PCR; TCRdb's copy keeps in-frame clones and lacks some. Of about 2.4 million clones in the sample, roughly 93% were seen once. This CDR3 spans 15 amino acids. Looked up from germline, CDR1 is SGHTA and CDR2 is FQGTGA. Trimming removed 5 bases at V and 4 bases at J, with 14 bases between. Study-level results: Few donors limited the genetic and exposure-history diversity represented.

On this clone itself: Its antigen is as yet unknown.

Sequencing used naive CD4+ T cells from PBMCs. Noted subset: CD45RA+ positively selected. This receptor was identified in a man in his late teens or twenties in good health. Some clones in this sample may be carry-over from other donors' samples. The chain uses TRBV7-3 and TRBJ2-2; D unclear. In DNA form, the CDR3 reads TGTGCCAGCAGCCCCCTATCAATGGTCACCGGGGAGCTGTTTTTT. It encodes CASSPLSMVTGELFF.